Presented here are 24 T cell receptor beta chains from one specimen sequenced in a study of blood T cell repertoires in COVID-19. Sequencing was performed with immunoSEQ multiplex PCR; in TCRdb, only in-frame clones are kept and a portion is missing. The sample holds a few hundred thousand clones, about 90% seen once. Sequenced material: PBMCs or T cells enriched from blood (not recorded which). These receptors originate from a woman in her thirties or forties who had been exposed to COVID-19.

The chain couples TRBV29-1 to TRBJ2-5, with TRBD2 matching over 10 bases. The length of the CDR3 is 15 residues. Germline lookup yields CDR1 SQVTM and CDR2 ANQGSEA. V was clipped by 4 bases and J by 4 bases; unmatched bases: 9. DNA for the CDR3: TGCAGCGTTGTACGGTCTAGCGGGGGAGGAGAGACCCAGTACTTC. It is translated as CSVVRSSGGGETQYF.

The CDR3 loop is CASSYGAGAGYEQYV. CDR3 DNA sequence: TGTGCCAGCAGTTACGGTGCGGGGGCTGGCTACGAGCAGTACGTC. The chain joins TRBV6-5 to TRBJ2-7; D might be TRBD2 (7 bases). The CDR3 is 15 amino acids. CDR1 is MNHEY, CDR2 SVGAGI, per germline. Trimming cost V 2 bases and J 3 bases, with 14 bases left between them.

J is TRBJ1-5 and V is TRBV7-9; no firm D call. The CDR3 has 15 residues. Germline V gives CDR1 SEHNR, CDR2 FQNEAQ (reference sequence). Trimming pared 11 bases from V and 0 bases from J, leaving 17 bases between. The CDR3 coding sequence is TGTGCCGGAGACCCACTCGGATCTAGCAATCAGCCCCAGCATTTT. It encodes CAGDPLGSSNQPQHF.

The chain employs TRBV13 and TRBJ1-1; possible D gene TRBD1, 6 bases. CDR1 and CDR2 (germline): PRHDT, FYEKMQ (reference sequence). Trimming took 6 bases from V and 1 from J, leaving 12 bases between them. The CDR3 contains 14 residues. The CDR3 region has the DNA TGTGCCAGCAGGGGGGCAGGGGAGAACACTGAAGCTTTCTTT. Translating it yields CASRGAGENTEAFF.

The chain couples TRBV28 to TRBJ1-3, with unresolved D. V lost 3 bases to trimming and J lost 0 bases, with 12 bases between them. The CDR3 consists of 16 residues. Germline CDR1 is MDHEN and CDR2 is SYDVKM. CDR3 sequence (DNA): TGTGCCAGCAGTTTCCAGGCCAGCATCTCTGGAAACACCATATATTTT. It is translated as CASSFQASISGNTIYF.

This clone was detected only a few times. The genes are TRBV2 and TRBJ2-3; 7 bases map to TRBD2. The germline V gene has CDR1 SNHLY and CDR2 FYNNEI. Trimming cost V 3 bases and J 5 bases; bases outside gene matches: 8. The CDR3 runs to 15 residues. This CDR3 reads CASSEYGGGGDTQYF. As DNA, the CDR3 is TGTGCCAGCAGTGAGTATGGAGGCGGGGGAGATACGCAGTATTTT.

CDR3 residues: CASSEQLAYGYTF. CDR3 sequence (DNA): TGTGCCAGCAGTGAACAGTTGGCCTATGGCTACACCTTC. The rearrangement joins TRBV2 to TRBJ1-2, with D hard to call. V was trimmed by 2 bases and J by 4 bases, leaving 8 bases between them. CDR3 length: 13 amino acids. Germline CDR1 is SNHLY and CDR2 is FYNNEI. Looking up the rest from reference TRBV2 and TRBJ1-2 gives the full variable domain: EPEVTQTPSHQVTQMGQEVILRCVPISNHLYFYWYRQILGQKVEFLVSFYNNEISEKSEIFDDQFSVERPDGSNFTLKIRSTKLEDSAMYFCASSEQLAYGYTFGSGTRLTVV.

The rearrangement joins TRBV6-5 to TRBJ1-2; 10 bases are shared with TRBD1. Germline trimming cut 7 bases from V and 4 bases from J; bases unmatched to any gene: 6. The CDR3 loop spans 14 amino acids. CDR1 is MNHEY and CDR2 is SVGAGI in the germline V gene. In nucleotides, the CDR3 is TGTGCCAGCATTAGGGACAGGGGCTCCTATGGCTACACCTTC. Translated, it gives CASIRDRGSYGYTF.

This chain connects TRBV5-4 to TRBJ2-2; 10 bases align to TRBD1. Germline CDR1 reads SGHNT; CDR2 reads YYREEE (reference sequence). Trimming cost V 3 bases and J 6 bases; bases outside gene matches: 8. The CDR3 runs to 16 residues. DNA of the CDR3: TGTGCCAGCAGCTCGCCGGGACAGGGGAGAGCCGGGGAGCTGTTTTTT. Translated: CASSSPGQGRAGELFF.

The V gene is TRBV9, the J gene TRBJ1-4, with D possibly matching TRBD1 (5 bases). V was shortened by 3 bases and J by 8 bases, with 17 bases between the two germline ends. Germline loops: CDR1 SGDLS, CDR2 YYNGEE. The CDR3 length is 15 residues. CDR3: CASSEGYLSAEKLFF. CDR3 nucleotide sequence: TGTGCCAGCAGCGAGGGGTACCTCTCGGCGGAAAAACTGTTTTTT.

The chain recombines TRBV19 with TRBJ2-2; 7 bases map to TRBD1. The CDR3 is 16 amino acids. V lost 5 bases, J lost 6 bases, and 12 bases stayed unmatched. Germline V CDR1 and CDR2: LNHDA, SQIVND (reference sequence). CDR3 DNA sequence: TGTGCCAGTAGTCAACCCGCAATTACAGGGGCCGGGGAGCTGTTTTTT. As protein: CASSQPAITGAGELFF.

The chain employs TRBV5-1 and TRBJ2-5; 8 nucleotides match TRBD1. CDR1 is SGHRS and CDR2 is YFSETQ in the germline V gene. The CDR3 is 15 residues long. V lost 1 base to trimming and J lost 1 base; unmatched junction nucleotides: 3. CDR3 in amino acids: CASSLPRGLQETQYF. Here the CDR3 DNA reads TGCGCCAGCAGCTTGCCCAGGGGGCTCCAAGAGACCCAGTACTTC.

This chain uses TRBV9 with TRBJ1-1; D not resolved. Germline V gene data show CDR1 as SGDLS and CDR2 as YYNGEE. V was pared by 0 bases and J by 4 bases, with 7 bases between. This CDR3 has 13 residues. The CDR3 is CASSVALGTEAFF. CDR3 coding DNA: TGTGCCAGCAGCGTAGCTCTAGGCACTGAAGCTTTCTTT.

The gene calls are TRBV19 and TRBJ2-3; D may be TRBD2 (6 bases). CDR1 is LNHDA, CDR2 SQIVND, per germline (reference sequence). The CDR3 is 15 residues long. V lost 3 bases to trimming and J lost 4 bases, with 14 bases between them. The CDR3 nucleotides read TGTGCCAGTAGTATGACGGGAGCTCGGGCAGATACGCAGTATTTT. Its translation: CASSMTGARADTQYF.

In regard to this clone: The junction and the germline gene differ at one end; a read error may be behind it. The chain recombines TRBV5-1 with TRBJ1-2; 8 bases align to TRBD1. The CDR3 has 13 amino acids. Germline CDR1 and CDR2: SGHRS and YFSETQ. This chain's CDR3 is CASSFQGADGYTF. The CDR3 region has the DNA TGTGCCAGCAGCTTCCAGGGGGCGGATGGCTACACCTTC.

A few counts support this clone. The chain employs TRBV6-5 and TRBJ2-3; perhaps TRBD2 as D (5 bases). The CDR3 is made up of 14 amino acids. CDR1 and CDR2 (germline): MNHEY, SVGAGI. Trimming took off 8 bases at V and 0 bases at J, with 12 bases between the two ends. This chain's CDR3 is CASRNGVSTDTQYF. CDR3 nucleotides: TGTGCCAGCCGCAACGGGGTGAGCACAGATACGCAGTATTTT.

This sequence joins TRBV7-9 and TRBJ1-5, with D hard to call. Between the trimmed V and J ends, which lost 1 base and 9 bases, there was a span of 10 bases. Germline CDR1 SEHNR, CDR2 FQNEAQ (reference sequence). CDR3 length: 13 amino acids. CDR3 in DNA: TGTGCCAGCAGCTTAGGAGGGATCGGGCCCCAGCATTTT. The encoded protein is CASSLGGIGPQHF. Based on the CDR3 plus reference TRBV7-9 and TRBJ1-5, the full variable domain is DTGVSQNPRHKITKRGQNVTFRCDPISEHNRLYWYRQTLGQGPEFLTYFQNEAQLEKSRLLSDRFSAERPKGSFSTLEIQRTEQGDSAMYLCASSLGGIGPQHFGDGTRLSIL.

J is TRBJ1-2 and V is TRBV19; perhaps TRBD1 as D (5 bases). The CDR3 runs to 14 residues. V was trimmed by 1 base and J by 8 bases, leaving 14 bases between them. The V gene's germline CDR1 is LNHDA and CDR2 SQIVND (reference sequence). The CDR3 nucleotides read TGTGCCAGTAGTATAGTGAAGGGGCTGAGGGGCTACACCTTC. Translated, it gives CASSIVKGLRGYTF.

V gene TRBV28 combines with J gene TRBJ1-6; 9 positions agree with TRBD1. V trimming: 2 bases; J trimming: 14 bases; junction bases outside the gene matches: 10. CDR3 length equals 15 residues. Per the germline V gene, CDR1 is MDHEN and CDR2 is SYDVKM. The CDR3 sequence is CASSLGTGTSFTLHF. In DNA form, the CDR3 reads TGTGCCAGCAGTTTAGGGACAGGGACTTCATTCACCCTCCACTTT.

The chain is built from TRBV7-3 and TRBJ2-7, with D maybe TRBD2 (6 bases). The CDR3 runs to 15 residues. Germline loops: CDR1 SGHTA, CDR2 FQGTGA. V lost 6 bases, J lost 1 base, and 16 bases lay in between. The CDR3 DNA follows: TGTGCCAGCAGTCTATCCCCCGGGGGATCCTACGAGCAGTACTTC. This encodes CASSLSPGGSYEQYF.

The V and J genes are TRBV6-5 and TRBJ1-6; D ambiguous. The CDR3 extends over 15 amino acids. V lost 1 base, J lost 10 bases, and 14 bases lay in between. CDR1 MNHEY and CDR2 SVGAGI come from the germline V gene. The CDR3 spells CASSYFVGGESPLHF. The CDR3 bases are TGTGCCAGCAGTTACTTTGTGGGAGGAGAATCACCCCTCCACTTT.

V is TRBV28 and J is TRBJ2-1; 7 bases match TRBD2. This CDR3 has 15 residues. Germline V CDR1 and CDR2: MDHEN, SYDVKM. The trim removed 4 bases at V and 3 bases at J, leaving 6 bases unmatched. CDR3 amino acids: CASSSGTNNYNEQFF. The CDR3 coding sequence is TGTGCCAGCAGTTCCGGGACTAATAACTACAATGAGCAGTTCTTC.

The CDR3 DNA follows: TGTGCCAGCAGACAACAACAGACAGGGACTTCTGGCTACACCTTC. It specifies CASRQQQTGTSGYTF. This rearrangement joins TRBV7-9 to TRBJ1-2, with 7 bases identical to TRBD1. Germline CDR1 reads SEHNR; CDR2 reads FQNEAQ (reference sequence). Germline trimming cut 6 bases from V and 7 bases from J; bases unmatched to any gene: 14. The CDR3 runs to 15 residues.

V usage is TRBV7-6 and J usage is TRBJ1-4, with 11 bases lining up with TRBD1. V shed 5 bases and J 7 bases; nucleotides not matched to a gene: 9. The CDR3 is 16 amino acids. Per the germline V gene, CDR1 is SGHVS and CDR2 is FNYEAQ. CDR3 sequence reads: CASSRFRGQGVEKLFF. The CDR3 region has the DNA TGTGCCAGCAGCAGATTTCGGGGACAGGGGGTTGAAAAACTGTTTTTT.